Here is one T cell receptor (beta chain) with its context. This record belongs to a study of blood T cell repertoires in COVID-19. Overall study: Nucleic acid was either cDNA or gDNA, and it came from T cells, B-cell-depleted T cells, or PBMCs.

Some clones are missing from TCRdb's copy, which holds only in-frame ones; the method was immunoSEQ multiplex PCR. The sample includes over 80,000 clones, 75% to 90% of them seen just once. V was trimmed by 6 bases and J by 2 bases, leaving 14 bases between them. From germline, CDR1 is LNHDA and CDR2 SQIVND (reference sequence). The CDR3 loop spans 14 amino acids. The sequenced sample was peripheral blood. This TCR was recovered from a man older than 75 with active or convalescent COVID-19. This chain connects TRBV19 to TRBJ2-7; D not certain. The CDR3 DNA sequence: TGTGCCAGTAGACCAAGCGAATGGGCCTACGAGCAGTACTTC. This sequence encodes CASRPSEWAYEQYF.